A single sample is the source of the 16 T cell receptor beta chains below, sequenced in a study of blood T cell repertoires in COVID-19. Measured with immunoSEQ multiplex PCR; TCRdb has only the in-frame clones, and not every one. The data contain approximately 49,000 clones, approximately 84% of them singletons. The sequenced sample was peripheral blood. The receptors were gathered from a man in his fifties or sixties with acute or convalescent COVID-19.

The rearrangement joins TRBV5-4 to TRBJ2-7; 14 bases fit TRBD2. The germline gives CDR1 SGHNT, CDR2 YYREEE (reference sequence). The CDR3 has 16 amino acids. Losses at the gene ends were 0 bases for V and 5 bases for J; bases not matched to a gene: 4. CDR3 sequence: CASSLGLAGGPNEQYF. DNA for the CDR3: TGTGCCAGCAGCTTGGGACTAGCGGGGGGGCCTAACGAGCAGTACTTC.

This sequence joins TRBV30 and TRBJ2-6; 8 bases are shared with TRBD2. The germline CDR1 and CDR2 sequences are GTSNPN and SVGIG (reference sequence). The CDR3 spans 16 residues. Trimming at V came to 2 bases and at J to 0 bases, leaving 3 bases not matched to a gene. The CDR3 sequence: CAWSHGGASGANVLTF. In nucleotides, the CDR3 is TGTGCCTGGAGTCACGGGGGGGCCTCTGGGGCCAACGTCCTGACTTTC.

The CDR3 spells CASSLAGTHTGELFF. The DNA of the CDR3 is TGCGCCAGCAGCTTGGCAGGCACACACACCGGGGAGCTGTTTTTT. The chain recombines TRBV5-1 with TRBJ2-2; D unresolved. Germline values: CDR1 SGHRS, CDR2 YFSETQ. This CDR3 contains 15 residues. The ends were cut back, 0 bases at V and 3 bases at J, with 9 bases in the middle. The full variable domain, completed using reference TRBV5-1 and TRBJ2-2, is KAGVTQTPRYLIKTRGQQVTLSCSPISGHRSVSWYQQTPGQGLQFLFEYFSETQRNKGNFPGRFSGRQFSNSRSEMNVSTLELGDSALYLCASSLAGTHTGELFFGEGSRLTVL.

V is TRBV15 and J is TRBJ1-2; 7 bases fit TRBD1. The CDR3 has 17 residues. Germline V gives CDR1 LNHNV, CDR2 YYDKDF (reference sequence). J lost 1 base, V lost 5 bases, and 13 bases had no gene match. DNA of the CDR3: TGTGCCACCAGCGTTTTAAGACAGGGCGCCTTTAACTATGGCTACACCTTC. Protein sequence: CATSVLRQGAFNYGYTF.

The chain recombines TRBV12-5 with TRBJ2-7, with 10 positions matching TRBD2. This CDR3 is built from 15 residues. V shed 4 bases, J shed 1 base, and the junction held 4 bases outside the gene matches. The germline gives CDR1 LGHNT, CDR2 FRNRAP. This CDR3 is CASGSGLADSYEQYF. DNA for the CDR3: TGTGCTAGTGGTTCCGGACTAGCGGATTCCTACGAGCAGTACTTC.

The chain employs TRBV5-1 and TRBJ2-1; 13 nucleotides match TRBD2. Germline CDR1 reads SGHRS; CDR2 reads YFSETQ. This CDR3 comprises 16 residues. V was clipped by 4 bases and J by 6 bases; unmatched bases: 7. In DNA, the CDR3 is TGCGCCAGCAGCCTCAGGACTAGCGGGAGTGTCAATGAGCAGTTCTTC. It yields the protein CASSLRTSGSVNEQFF.

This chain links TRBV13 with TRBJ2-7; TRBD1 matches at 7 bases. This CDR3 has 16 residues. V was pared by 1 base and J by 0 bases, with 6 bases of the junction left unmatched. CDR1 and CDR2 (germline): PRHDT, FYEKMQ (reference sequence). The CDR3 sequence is CASSLEGTDSSYEQYF. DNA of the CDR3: TGTGCCAGCAGCTTAGAGGGGACAGATAGCTCCTACGAGCAGTACTTC.

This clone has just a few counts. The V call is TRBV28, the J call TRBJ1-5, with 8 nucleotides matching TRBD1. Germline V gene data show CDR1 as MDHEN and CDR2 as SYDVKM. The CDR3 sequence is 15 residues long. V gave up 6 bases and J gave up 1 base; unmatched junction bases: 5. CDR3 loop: CASRLGQGSNQPQHF. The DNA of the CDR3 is TGTGCCAGCAGACTTGGACAGGGCAGCAATCAGCCCCAGCATTTT.

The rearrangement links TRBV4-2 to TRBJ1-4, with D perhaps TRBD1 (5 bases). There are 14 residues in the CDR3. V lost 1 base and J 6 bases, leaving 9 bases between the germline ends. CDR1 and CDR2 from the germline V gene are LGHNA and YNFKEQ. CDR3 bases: TGTGCCAGCAGCCAAGGGGGGGGTGATGAAAAACTGTTTTTT. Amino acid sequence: CASSQGGGDEKLFF.

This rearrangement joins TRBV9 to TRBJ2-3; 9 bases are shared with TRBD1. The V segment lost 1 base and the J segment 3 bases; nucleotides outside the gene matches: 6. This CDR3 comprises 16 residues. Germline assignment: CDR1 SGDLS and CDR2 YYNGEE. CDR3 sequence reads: CASSVNPGQGTDTQYF. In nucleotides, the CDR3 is TGTGCCAGCAGCGTAAACCCGGGACAGGGTACAGATACGCAGTATTTT.

The CDR3 loop is CASTSSGGRARGEQFF. CDR3 coding DNA: TGTGCCAGTACCTCCTCGGGCGGGAGGGCCCGAGGTGAGCAGTTCTTC. The chain links TRBV19 to TRBJ2-1; 9 bases align to TRBD2. The CDR3 is made up of 16 amino acids. V shed 7 bases, J shed 9 bases, and the junction held 16 bases outside the gene matches. Germline assignment: CDR1 LNHDA and CDR2 SQIVND (reference sequence).

CDR3: CASSLKGAGVAKNIQYF. In DNA form, the CDR3 reads TGTGCCAGCAGCTTAAAAGGCGCGGGGGTAGCCAAAAACATTCAGTACTTC. V is TRBV7-9 and J is TRBJ2-4; TRBD2 matches 7 bases. J was trimmed by 0 bases and V by 2 bases; bases with no gene match: 7. Germline-derived CDR1 and CDR2 are SEHNR and FQNEAQ (reference sequence). The CDR3 covers 17 residues.

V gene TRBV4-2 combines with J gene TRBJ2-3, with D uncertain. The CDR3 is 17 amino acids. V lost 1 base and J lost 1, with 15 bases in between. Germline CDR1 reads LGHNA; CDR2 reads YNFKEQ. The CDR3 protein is CASSQGALTRGTDTQYF. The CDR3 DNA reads TGTGCCAGCAGCCAAGGGGCTCTTACCCGAGGCACAGATACGCAGTATTTT.

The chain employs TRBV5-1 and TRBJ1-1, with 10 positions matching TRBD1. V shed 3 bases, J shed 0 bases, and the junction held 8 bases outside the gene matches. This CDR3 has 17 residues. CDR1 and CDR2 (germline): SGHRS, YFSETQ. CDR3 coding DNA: TGCGCCAGCAGCTCCGGACAGGGGGGACGCATGAACACTGAAGCTTTCTTT. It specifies CASSSGQGGRMNTEAFF.

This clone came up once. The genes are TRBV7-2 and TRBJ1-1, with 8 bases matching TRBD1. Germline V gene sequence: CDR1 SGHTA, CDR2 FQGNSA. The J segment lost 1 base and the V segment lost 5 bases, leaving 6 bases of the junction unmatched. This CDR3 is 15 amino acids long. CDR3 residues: CASSLDRGPNTEAFF. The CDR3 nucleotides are TGTGCCAGCAGCCTAGACAGGGGCCCGAACACTGAAGCTTTCTTT.

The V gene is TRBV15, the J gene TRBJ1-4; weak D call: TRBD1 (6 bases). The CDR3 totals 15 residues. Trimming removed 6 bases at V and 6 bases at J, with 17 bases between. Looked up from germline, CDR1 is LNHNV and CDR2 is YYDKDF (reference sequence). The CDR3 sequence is CATRASGEGDEKLFF. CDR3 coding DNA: TGTGCCACCAGAGCCTCCGGGGAGGGGGATGAAAAACTGTTTTTT. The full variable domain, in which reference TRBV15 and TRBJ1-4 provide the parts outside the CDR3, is DAMVIQNPRYQVTQFGKPVTLSCSQTLNHNVMYWYQQKSSQAPKLLFHYYDKDFNNEADTPDNFQSRRPNTSFCFLDIRSPGLGDTAMYLCATRASGEGDEKLFFGSGTQLSVL.